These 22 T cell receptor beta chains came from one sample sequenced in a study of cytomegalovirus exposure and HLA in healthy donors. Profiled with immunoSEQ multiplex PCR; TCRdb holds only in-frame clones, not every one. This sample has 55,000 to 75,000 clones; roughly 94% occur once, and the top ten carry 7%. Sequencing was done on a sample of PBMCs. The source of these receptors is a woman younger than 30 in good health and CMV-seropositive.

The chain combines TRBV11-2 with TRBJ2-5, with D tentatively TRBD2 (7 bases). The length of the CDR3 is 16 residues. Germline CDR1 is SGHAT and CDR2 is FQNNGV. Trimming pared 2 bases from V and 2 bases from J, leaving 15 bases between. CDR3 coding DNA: TGTGCCAGCAGCTTATACCAGGGAGGGGGGCAAGAGACCCAGTACTTC. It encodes CASSLYQGGGQETQYF.

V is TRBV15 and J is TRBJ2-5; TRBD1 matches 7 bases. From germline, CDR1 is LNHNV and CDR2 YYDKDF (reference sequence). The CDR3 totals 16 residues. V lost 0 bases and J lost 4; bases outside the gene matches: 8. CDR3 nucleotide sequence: TGTGCCACCAGCAGAGATGTTAGAGGGGGCATAGAGACCCAGTACTTC. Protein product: CATSRDVRGGIETQYF.

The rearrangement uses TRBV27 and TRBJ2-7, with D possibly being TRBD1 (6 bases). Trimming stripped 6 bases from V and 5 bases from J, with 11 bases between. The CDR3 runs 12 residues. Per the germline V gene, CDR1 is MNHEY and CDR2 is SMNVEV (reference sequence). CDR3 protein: CASRRGIDEQYF. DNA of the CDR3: TGTGCCAGCAGAAGGGGGATAGACGAGCAGTACTTC.

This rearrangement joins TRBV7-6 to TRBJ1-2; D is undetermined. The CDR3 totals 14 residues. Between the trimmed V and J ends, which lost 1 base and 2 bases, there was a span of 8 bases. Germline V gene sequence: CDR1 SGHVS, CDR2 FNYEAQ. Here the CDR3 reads CASSLVPGNYGYTF. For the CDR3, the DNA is TGTGCCAGCAGCTTAGTCCCGGGAAACTATGGCTACACCTTC.

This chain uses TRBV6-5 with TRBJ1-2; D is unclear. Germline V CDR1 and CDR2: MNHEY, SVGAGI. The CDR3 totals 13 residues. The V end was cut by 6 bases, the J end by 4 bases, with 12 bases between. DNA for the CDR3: TGTGCCAGCAGCCTACGCCGCGGCTATGGCTACACCTTC. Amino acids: CASSLRRGYGYTF.

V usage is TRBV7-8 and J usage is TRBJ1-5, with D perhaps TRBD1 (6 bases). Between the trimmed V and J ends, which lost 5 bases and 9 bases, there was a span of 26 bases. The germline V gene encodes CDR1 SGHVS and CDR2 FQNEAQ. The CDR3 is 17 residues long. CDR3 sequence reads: CASSPATLGGPHRPQHF. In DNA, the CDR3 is TGTGCCAGCAGCCCAGCCACCCTCGGGGGGCCCCATCGGCCCCAGCATTTT.

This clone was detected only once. Here the CDR3 reads CASSTVYEAFF. In nucleotides, the CDR3 is TGTGCCAGCAGTACGGTGTATGAAGCTTTCTTT. This chain connects TRBV6-5 to TRBJ1-1; D remains ambiguous. In germline, CDR1 is MNHEY, CDR2 SVGAGI. Trimming removed 5 bases at V and 7 bases at J, with 8 bases between. CDR3 length: 11 residues.

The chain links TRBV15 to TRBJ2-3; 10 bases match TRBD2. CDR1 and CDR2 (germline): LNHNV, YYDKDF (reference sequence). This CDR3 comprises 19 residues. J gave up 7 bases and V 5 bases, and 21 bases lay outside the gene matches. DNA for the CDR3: TGTGCCACCAGCGGGGGACTAGCGAACACTCCAAGGAACCTTTATACGCAGTATTTT. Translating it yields CATSGGLANTPRNLYTQYF.

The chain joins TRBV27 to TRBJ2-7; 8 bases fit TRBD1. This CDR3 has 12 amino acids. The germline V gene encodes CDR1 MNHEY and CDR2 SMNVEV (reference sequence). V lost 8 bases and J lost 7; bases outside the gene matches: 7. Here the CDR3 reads CASRQGPLEQYF. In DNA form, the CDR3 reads TGTGCCAGCCGACAGGGGCCCTTGGAGCAGTACTTC.

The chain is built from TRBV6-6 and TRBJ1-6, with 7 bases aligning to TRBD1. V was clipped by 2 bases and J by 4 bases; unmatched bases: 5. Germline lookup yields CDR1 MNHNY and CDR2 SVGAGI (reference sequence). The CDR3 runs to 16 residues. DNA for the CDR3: TGTGCCAGCAGTTACACTCCGGGACAGTATAATTCACCCCTCCACTTT. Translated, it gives CASSYTPGQYNSPLHF.

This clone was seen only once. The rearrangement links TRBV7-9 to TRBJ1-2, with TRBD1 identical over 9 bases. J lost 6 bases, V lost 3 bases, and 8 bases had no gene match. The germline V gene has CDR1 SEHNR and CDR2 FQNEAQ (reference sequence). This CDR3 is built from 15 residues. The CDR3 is CASSLTGGSTNGYTF. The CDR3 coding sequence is TGTGCCAGCAGCTTGACAGGGGGTTCTACCAATGGCTACACCTTC.

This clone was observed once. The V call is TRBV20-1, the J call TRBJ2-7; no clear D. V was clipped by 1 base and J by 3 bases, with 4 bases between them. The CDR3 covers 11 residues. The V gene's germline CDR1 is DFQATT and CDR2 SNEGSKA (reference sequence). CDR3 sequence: CSARGLYEQYF. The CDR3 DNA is TGCAGTGCTAGAGGACTCTACGAGCAGTACTTC.

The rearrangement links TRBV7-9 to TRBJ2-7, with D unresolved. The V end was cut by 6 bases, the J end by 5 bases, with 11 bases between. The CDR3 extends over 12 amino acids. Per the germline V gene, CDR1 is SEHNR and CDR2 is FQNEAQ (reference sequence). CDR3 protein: CASSYSLDEQYF. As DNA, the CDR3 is TGTGCCAGCAGTTACAGTCTGGACGAGCAGTACTTC. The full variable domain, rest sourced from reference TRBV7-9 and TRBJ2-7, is DTGVSQNPRHKITKRGQNVTFRCDPISEHNRLYWYRQTLGQGPEFLTYFQNEAQLEKSRLLSDRFSAERPKGSFSTLEIQRTEQGDSAMYLCASSYSLDEQYFGPGTRLTVT.

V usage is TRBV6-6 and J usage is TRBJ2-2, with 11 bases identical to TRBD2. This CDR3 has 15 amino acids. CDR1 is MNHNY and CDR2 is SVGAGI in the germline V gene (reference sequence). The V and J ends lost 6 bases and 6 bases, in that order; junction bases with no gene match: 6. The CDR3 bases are TGTGCCAGCAGGCCCGGGACTAGCGGCCCCGGGGAGCTGTTTTTT. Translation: CASRPGTSGPGELFF.

CDR3 sequence: CATVVLTGANVLTF. CDR3 sequence (DNA): TGTGCCACGGTCGTCCTAACTGGGGCCAACGTCCTGACTTTC. The J gene is TRBJ2-6, the V gene TRBV28; D unclear. The germline CDR1 and CDR2 sequences are MDHEN and SYDVKM. There are 14 residues in the CDR3. V was clipped by 10 bases and J by 2 bases, with 12 bases between them.

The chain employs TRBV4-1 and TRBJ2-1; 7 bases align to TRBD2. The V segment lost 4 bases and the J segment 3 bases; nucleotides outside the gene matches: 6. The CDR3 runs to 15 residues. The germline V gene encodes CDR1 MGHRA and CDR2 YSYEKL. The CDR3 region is CASSLVAGDYNEQFF. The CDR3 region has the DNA TGCGCCAGCAGCCTCGTTGCGGGGGACTACAATGAGCAGTTCTTC.

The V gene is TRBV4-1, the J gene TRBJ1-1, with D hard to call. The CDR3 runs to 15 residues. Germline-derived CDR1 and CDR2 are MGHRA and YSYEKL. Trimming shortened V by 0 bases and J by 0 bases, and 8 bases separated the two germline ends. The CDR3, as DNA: TGCGCCAGCAGCCAAGAGCAGGTCATGAACACTGAAGCTTTCTTT. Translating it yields CASSQEQVMNTEAFF.

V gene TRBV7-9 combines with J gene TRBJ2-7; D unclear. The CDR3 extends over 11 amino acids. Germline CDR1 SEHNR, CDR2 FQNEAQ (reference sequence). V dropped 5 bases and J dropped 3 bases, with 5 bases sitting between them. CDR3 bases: TGTGCCAGCAGCCCAGACTACGAGCAGTACTTC. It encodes CASSPDYEQYF.

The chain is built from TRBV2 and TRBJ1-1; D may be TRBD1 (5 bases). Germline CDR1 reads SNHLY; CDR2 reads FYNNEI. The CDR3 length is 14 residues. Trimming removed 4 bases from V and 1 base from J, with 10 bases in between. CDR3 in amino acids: CASSGRGWNTEAFF. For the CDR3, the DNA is TGTGCCAGCAGTGGGAGGGGATGGAACACTGAAGCTTTCTTT.

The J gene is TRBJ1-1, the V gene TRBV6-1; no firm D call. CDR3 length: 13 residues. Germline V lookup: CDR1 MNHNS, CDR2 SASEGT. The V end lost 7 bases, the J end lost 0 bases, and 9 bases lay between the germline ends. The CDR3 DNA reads TGTGCCAGCATCCGTGGAGTGAACACTGAAGCTTTCTTT. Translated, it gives CASIRGVNTEAFF.

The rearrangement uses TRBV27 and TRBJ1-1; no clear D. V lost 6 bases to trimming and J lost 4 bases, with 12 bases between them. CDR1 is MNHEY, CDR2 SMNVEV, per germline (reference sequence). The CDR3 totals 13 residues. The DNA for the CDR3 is TGTGCCAGCAGGTTGGGCCGGGGCACTGAAGCTTTCTTT. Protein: CASRLGRGTEAFF.

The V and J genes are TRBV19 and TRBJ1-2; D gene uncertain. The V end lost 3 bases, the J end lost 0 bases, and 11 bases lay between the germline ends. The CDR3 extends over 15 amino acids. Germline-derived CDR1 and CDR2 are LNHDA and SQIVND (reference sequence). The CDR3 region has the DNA TGTGCCAGTAGTATGTTCACAGCTCCTAACTATGGCTACACCTTC. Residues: CASSMFTAPNYGYTF.